This T cell receptor beta chain was sequenced in a study of patients and donors after allogeneic stem cell transplantation. Germline V lookup: CDR1 DFQATT, CDR2 SNEGSKA (reference sequence). The J segment lost 0 bases and the V segment lost 5 bases, leaving 10 bases of the junction unmatched. This CDR3 is built from 16 residues. TCRdb ran MiXCR on the RT-PCR reads and lists one entry per CDR3 protein. The data show fewer than 13,000 distinct CDR3 sequences, with roughly a fifth seen just once and approximately 56% held by the top ten. The TCR was taken from a human donor who was either an allogeneic HSCT recipient or a stem cell or donor lymphocyte infusion donor (not recorded which). It is not recorded whose cells these are; they may come from a transplant donor. The chain has TRBV20-1 and TRBJ1-3; 7 nucleotides align to TRBD1. Source material: blood, either unsorted or a sorted T cell fraction (not recorded which). CDR3 DNA: TGCAGTGCTTCCGCGGGCCGGGACAGCTCTGGAAACACCATATATTTT. Protein: CSASAGRDSSGNTIYF.